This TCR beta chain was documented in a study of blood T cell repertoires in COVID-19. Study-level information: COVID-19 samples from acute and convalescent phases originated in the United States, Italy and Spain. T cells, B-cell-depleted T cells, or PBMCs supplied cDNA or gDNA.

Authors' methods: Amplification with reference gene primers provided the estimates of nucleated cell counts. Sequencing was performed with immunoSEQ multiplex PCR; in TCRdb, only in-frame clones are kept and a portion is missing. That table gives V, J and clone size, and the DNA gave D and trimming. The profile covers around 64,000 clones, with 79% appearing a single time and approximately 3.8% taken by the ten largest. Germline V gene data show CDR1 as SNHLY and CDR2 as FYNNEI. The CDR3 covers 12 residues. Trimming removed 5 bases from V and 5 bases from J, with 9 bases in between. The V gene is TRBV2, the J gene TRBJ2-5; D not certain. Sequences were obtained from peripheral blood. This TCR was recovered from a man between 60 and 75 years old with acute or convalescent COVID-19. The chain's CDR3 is CASSFGSETQYF. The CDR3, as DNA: TGTGCCAGCAGTTTCGGTTCTGAGACCCAGTACTTC.